This T cell receptor beta chain was retrieved from a study of CD8+ T cells in alopecia areata (dated by TCRdb to the late 2010s). With respect to the entire study: Treated patients were enrolled in an open-label pilot trial of oral tofacitinib at 5 to 10 mg twice daily for moderate-to-severe alopecia areata. Disease severity in treated patients was measured with the SALT score, which quantifies the percentage of affected scalp surface area. Human TCRbeta sequencing covered scalp tissue and sorted CD4+ and CD8+ peripheral blood T cells from patchy and totalis/universalis alopecia areata patients and healthy controls. The RNA source kit depended on sample type: the PAXgene miRNA kit for fixed scalp, the miRNeasy kit for PBMCs, and the RNeasy kit for mouse skin. Patients received tofacitinib for 6 to 18 months and were then followed off drug for 6 months to check for delayed response and recurrence. TCRbeta CDR3 regions were amplified by immunoSEQ multiplex PCR with 35 Vbeta forward and 13 Jbeta reverse primers. Scalp clonality was compared across normal scalp (n=4), patchy alopecia areata scalp (n=8), and alopecia totalis/universalis scalp (n=8). In both human patients and the C3H/HeJ mouse model, the study applied high-throughput TCRbeta sequencing to look at T cell clonal expansion in alopecia areata. Patients on tofacitinib were biopsied at baseline and after 4 and 24 weeks of treatment, and several of the patients also had a later scalp biopsy.

The protocol used for the library was the immunoSEQ multiplex PCR assay. To provide template for TCR sequencing, every sample had RNA extracted and reverse transcribed into cDNA. First-strand cDNA was synthesized with SuperScript III using a 2:1 mix of oligo-dT and random hexamers. A synthetic immune receptor repertoire was used to gauge amplification bias, and whatever bias remained was removed computationally. As for the authors' bioinformatics: Raw reads were preprocessed to remove errors, and CDR3 was defined by IMGT conventions from the conserved cysteine to phenylalanine. Clonality was calculated as 1 minus Shannon entropy normalized by log2 of the number of productive unique TCRs. Scalp TCRbeta sequences were cross-referenced with sorted blood CD4 and CD8 repertoires so that the CD4 or CD8 identity of scalp clones could be inferred. This is the immuneACCESS table as TCRdb keeps it, with only in-frame sequences that have V and J called. A part of the clones is gone; compared with another copy, unresolved V genes explain less than half, and the rest is unexplained. V and J calls and clone size are those listed in that table; D and trimming were worked out from the DNA. The sample has 150,000 to 200,000 clones on record, roughly 66% of them singletons. Approximately 1% of the sample rests with the top ten.

The CDR3 holds 11 amino acids from the cysteine to the phenylalanine. Just the 33-base CDR3 DNA is kept, in frame starting at base 1. For CDR1 and CDR2, the germline V gene lists SGHAT and FQNNGV. V sheds 9 bases and J sheds 4 bases, leaving 7 bases between their ends. Summary of the overall study and its limitations: During tofacitinib treatment, many expanded lesional clones remained in scalp and blood, and this persistence may partly explain relapse after treatment is stopped. With tofacitinib, both scalp clonality and the number of expanded CD8+ clones among the top 100 scalp clones went down significantly. Because the treated cohort was small and had just a single nonresponder, larger studies are needed to establish links between baseline CD8+ expansion and response. Shared TCR sequences between patients were less evident than in mice, which may be partly attributable to HLA diversity in the patient population. Compared with normal scalp, lesional scalp, particularly in alopecia totalis/universalis, had higher clonality and more expanded CD8+ clones, which suggests antigenic drive. Scalp TCR repertoire analysis is complicated because resident alphabeta T cells in normal human skin are also sequenced, whereas mouse skin is dominated by gammadelta T cells.

The sample's time point label, in plain terms: roughly 24 weeks on oral tofacitinib. This sample's treatment or condition label indicates: oral pan-JAK inhibitor, 5-10 mg twice daily. From alopecia areata patients, peripheral blood was collected along with lesional scalp punch biopsies. PBMCs were separated by density centrifugation and stained for CD3, CD4 and CD8, after which CD4+ and CD8+ T cells were sorted on a FACSAria. Remarks on this clone: Its antigen is currently not known. No base quality information exists; no much larger clone differs at one position.

This TCR was sampled from a human donor with alopecia areata. The sample here was CD4+ T cells sorted from blood, taken at week 24, from a patient treated with tofacitinib. The V and J segments used are TRBV11-2 and TRBJ2-1; the best D guess is TRBD1, with 5 bases matching. For the CDR3, the sequence is CASKGYNEQFF. The nucleotides are TGTGCCAGTAAGGGGTACAATGAGCAGTTCTTC.